A single sample gave rise to the 2 T cell receptor beta chains below, sequenced in a study of control samples from healthy donors and cancer patients. Some clones are missing from TCRdb's copy, which holds only in-frame ones; the method was immunoSEQ multiplex PCR. The sample holds under 450,000 clones, 80% to 95% seen once. Sequences were obtained from PBMCs. The origin of the receptors is a man in his forties with head and neck cancer.

V is TRBV2 and J is TRBJ2-7; a weak D match, TRBD2 (6 bases). CDR3 length: 14 amino acids. V lost 7 bases, J lost 3 bases, and 16 bases lay in between. Germline CDR1 is SNHLY and CDR2 is FYNNEI. The CDR3 protein is CASNDWRTNYEQYF. The CDR3 bases are TGTGCCAGCAACGATTGGCGGACTAACTACGAGCAGTACTTC. Full variable domain (remainder filled in from reference TRBV2 and TRBJ2-7): EPEVTQTPSHQVTQMGQEVILRCVPISNHLYFYWYRQILGQKVEFLVSFYNNEISEKSEIFDDQFSVERPDGSNFTLKIRSTKLEDSAMYFCASNDWRTNYEQYFGPGTRLTVT.

The V call is TRBV14, the J call TRBJ1-6; TRBD1 agrees at 9 bases. CDR3 length equals 19 residues. Germline V CDR1 and CDR2: SGHDN, FVKESK. Trimming cost V 0 bases and J 2 bases; bases outside gene matches: 8. CDR3 sequence reads: CASSQDWGQGSPYNSPLHF. Written as DNA, the CDR3 is TGTGCCAGCAGCCAAGATTGGGGACAGGGTAGCCCCTATAATTCACCCCTCCACTTT.